Listed below are T cell receptor beta chains from one sample, sequenced in a study of blood T cells in healthy people across ages. TCRdb re-called the 5' RACE reads with MiXCR, one entry per CDR3 protein. The sample records hundreds of thousands of distinct CDR3 sequences, 56% being singletons. The sample was blood. Every receptor here comes from a man aged 40-49 years in good health. Both conserved end residues are part of each CDR3. A D gene is named only where the DNA matches it firmly. The size of a clone is reported for some rows only, either as once, few or many, or as a class for expanded clones.

CDR3 protein | CDR3 DNA | J gene | V gene | CDR3 length | clone size | D gene
CSSSFDPYEQYF | TGTTCCAGCAGCTTCGACCCCTACGAGCAGTACTTC | TRBJ2-7 | TRBV7-9 | 12 | - | -
CATRDSNYGYTF | TGTGCCACGCGGGACAGCAACTATGGCTACACCTTC | TRBJ1-2 | TRBV24-1 | 12 | - | TRBD1
CASTVGDRINSPLHF | TGTGCCAGCACCGTAGGGGACAGGATTAATTCACCCCTCCACTTT | TRBJ1-6 | TRBV9 | 15 | few | TRBD1
CATSGPASINEQYF | TGTGCCACCAGTGGTCCCGCGTCAATTAATGAGCAGTACTTC | TRBJ2-4 | TRBV24-1 | 14 | - | -
CASRKGGLAGAVQYF | TGTGCCAGCAGGAAAGGGGGACTAGCGGGAGCAGTGCAGTACTTC | TRBJ2-5 | TRBV6-5 | 15 | - | TRBD2
CASSQRIGDYSGNTIYF | TGTGCCAGCAGCCAAAGGATCGGGGATTACTCTGGAAACACCATATATTTT | TRBJ1-3 | TRBV3-1 | 17 | few | -
CASAAGPPGRTSGANVLTF | TGTGCCAGCGCAGCTGGACCTCCGGGACGCACCTCTGGGGCCAACGTCCTGACTTTC | TRBJ2-6 | TRBV6-5 | 19 | few | -
CASSQDMLRGDTQYF | TGCGCCAGCAGCCAAGATATGCTACGAGGTGATACGCAGTATTTT | TRBJ2-3 | TRBV4-3 | 15 | - | -
CTGSPWEGTEAFF | TGTACCGGTTCCCCCTGGGAGGGCACTGAAGCTTTCTTT | TRBJ1-1 | TRBV7-6 | 13 | - | -
CASSVLTRGRNQPQHF | TGTGCCAGCAGCGTTCTTACGAGGGGAAGGAATCAGCCCCAGCATTTT | TRBJ1-5 | TRBV9 | 16 | - | -
CSARDPWRGDQNTGELFF | TGCAGTGCTAGAGATCCCTGGCGGGGGGACCAGAACACTGGGGAGCTGTTTTTT | TRBJ2-2 | TRBV20-1 | 18 | few | TRBD2
CASSPKTSGNNEQFF | TGTGCCAGCAGCCCGAAGACTAGCGGAAACAATGAGCAGTTCTTC | TRBJ2-1 | TRBV7-2 | 15 | - | TRBD2
CASSFRFNYGYTF | TGTGCCAGCAGTTTCAGGTTCAACTATGGCTACACCTTC | TRBJ1-2 | TRBV28 | 13 | few | -
CASSDSKTPSPYGYTF | TGTGCCAGCAGCGACTCTAAAACACCGTCCCCATATGGCTACACCTTC | TRBJ1-2 | TRBV21-1 | 16 | - | -
CASSQKPGLAGYEQYF | TGCGCCAGCAGCCAAAAGCCGGGACTAGCTGGCTACGAGCAGTACTTC | TRBJ2-7 | TRBV4-3 | 16 | - | TRBD2
CASSDRDYRYEQYF | TGTGCCAGCAGCGACCGGGACTACCGCTACGAGCAGTACTTC | TRBJ2-7 | TRBV14 | 14 | - | TRBD2
CSATTGANQPQHF | TGCAGTGCTACCACGGGGGCGAATCAGCCCCAGCATTTT | TRBJ1-5 | TRBV20-1 | 13 | - | -
CASSFLGTGGHEQYF | TGTGCCAGCAGTTTCCTCGGGACAGGGGGCCACGAGCAGTACTTC | TRBJ2-7 | TRBV6-1 | 15 | - | TRBD1
CASSKVDGPISGANVLTF | TGTGCCAGCAGCAAAGTGGACGGCCCGATCTCTGGGGCCAACGTCCTGACTTTC | TRBJ2-6 | TRBV21-1 | 18 | few | -
CASSLTDTNTEAFF | TGCGCCAGCAGCTTAACAGATACGAACACTGAAGCTTTCTTT | TRBJ1-1 | TRBV5-1 | 14 | - | -
CSARSQERDTQYF | TGCAGTGCCAGGTCCCAGGAGAGGGATACGCAGTATTTT | TRBJ2-3 | TRBV20-1 | 13 | - | -
CASSFATTYTQDTQYF | TGTGCCAGCAGCTTTGCGACTACCTATACACAGGATACGCAGTATTTT | TRBJ2-3 | TRBV7-9 | 16 | - | -